This TCR beta chain was identified during a study of cytomegalovirus exposure and HLA in healthy donors. The CDR3 runs to 17 residues. Trimming took 2 bases from V and 2 from J, leaving 19 bases between them. Germline CDR1 and CDR2: LGHNT and FRNRAP. Study conclusions and caveats: Reports showed the classifier diagnosing cytomegalovirus status with high specificity and sensitivity.

Amplification used 60 Vbeta primers and 13 Jbeta primers. TCRdb's copy holds only in-frame clones and misses some; the assay was immunoSEQ multiplex PCR. Of about 100,000 clones listed, about 72% are singletons. For this clone: Its target is unknown.

This chain links TRBV12-5 with TRBJ2-7; tentative D call: TRBD2 (5 bases). The clonotype comes from a woman aged 55-69 years in good health and CMV-seropositive. Sequenced material: PBMCs. The CDR3 here is CASGLSLRVSIPYEQYF. The CDR3 DNA is TGTGCTAGTGGTTTGTCCCTGAGGGTCTCCATTCCCTACGAGCAGTACTTC.